Listed here are 16 T cell receptor beta chains from one sample, sequenced in a study of a mutant IDH1 vaccine in newly diagnosed glioma. Time point specified: baseline, week 1 (first vaccination visit). Treatment here: pre-vaccination baseline after standard-of-care therapy. Data came from immunoSEQ multiplex PCR; TCRdb stores just in-frame clones and leaves some out. Among roughly 51,000 clones, 86% were seen once, and the ten largest hold about 2.2%. The source was PBMCs, collected from a glioma patient treated with radiotherapy, temozolomide or both. These receptors all come from a man aged 35 to 55 with glioma.

The rearrangement links TRBV27 to TRBJ2-7; D may be TRBD1 (5 bases). V was cut by 4 bases and J by 9 bases, with 13 bases left in between. Germline V gene lookup returns CDR1 MNHEY and CDR2 SMNVEV (reference sequence). The CDR3 is 12 residues long. The CDR3: CASSSTAYAQYF. The CDR3 nucleotides are TGTGCCAGCAGTTCGACAGCTTATGCGCAGTACTTC.

This chain joins TRBV14 and TRBJ1-2; perhaps TRBD1 as D (5 bases). In germline, CDR1 is SGHDN, CDR2 FVKESK. The CDR3 extends over 13 amino acids. Deletions cut 5 bases from V and 5 bases from J, with 12 bases between. CDR3 protein: CASSADMRYGYTF. CDR3 bases: TGTGCCAGCAGCGCGGACATGCGGTATGGCTACACCTTC.

The rearrangement uses TRBV2 and TRBJ2-3; TRBD2 matches 10 bases. V was pared by 4 bases and J by 3 bases, with 7 bases of the junction left unmatched. The germline CDR1 and CDR2 sequences are SNHLY and FYNNEI. This CDR3 spans 16 amino acids. The CDR3 bases are TGTGCCAGCAGTGCCATAGCGGGGGGAGGGACAGATACGCAGTATTTT. Translated, it gives CASSAIAGGGTDTQYF. Supplemented by reference TRBV2 and TRBJ2-3, the full variable domain reads EPEVTQTPSHQVTQMGQEVILRCVPISNHLYFYWYRQILGQKVEFLVSFYNNEISEKSEIFDDQFSVERPDGSNFTLKIRSTKLEDSAMYFCASSAIAGGGTDTQYFGPGTRLTVL.

V and J are TRBV7-6 and TRBJ1-4; D is possibly TRBD1 (5 bases). Per the germline V gene, CDR1 is SGHVS and CDR2 is FNYEAQ. V shed 0 bases and J shed 3 bases, with 11 bases lying between them. This CDR3 is built from 16 residues. The CDR3, as DNA: TGTGCCAGCAGCTTAGCGCTCAGGGTAGCTAATGAAAAACTGTTTTTT. This sequence encodes CASSLALRVANEKLFF.

The chain links TRBV13 to TRBJ2-2; possibly TRBD1 or TRBD2 for D (7 bases each). This CDR3 contains 14 residues. Germline CDR1 reads PRHDT; CDR2 reads FYEKMQ (reference sequence). Deletions cut 6 bases from V and 4 bases from J, with 12 bases between. DNA for the CDR3: TGTGCCAGCAGATCAGGGGGGGTCACCGGGGAGCTGTTTTTT. Its translation: CASRSGGVTGELFF.

The chain employs TRBV2 and TRBJ2-3, with a tentative D call TRBD1 (5 bases). Germline V lookup: CDR1 SNHLY, CDR2 FYNNEI. CDR3 length: 15 amino acids. The V end lost 1 base, the J end lost 3 bases, and 11 bases lay between the germline ends. The CDR3 sequence: CASSEDPQGTDTQYF. CDR3 nucleotides: TGTGCCAGCAGTGAAGACCCCCAGGGTACAGATACGCAGTATTTT.

This rearrangement joins TRBV18 to TRBJ2-3; 11 bases map to TRBD1. This CDR3 spans 14 amino acids. Per germline, CDR1 KGHSH and CDR2 LQKENI. The ends lost 4 bases at V and 6 bases at J; junction bases unmatched: 3. The CDR3 protein is CASSRTGGADTQYF. The CDR3 nucleotides read TGTGCCAGCTCACGGACAGGGGGCGCGGATACGCAGTATTTT.

The chain combines TRBV7-9 with TRBJ1-1; D is undetermined. Trimming stripped 5 bases from V and 4 bases from J, with 11 bases between. Germline V gene sequence: CDR1 SEHNR, CDR2 FQNEAQ (reference sequence). The CDR3 loop spans 13 amino acids. The CDR3 loop reads CASSPFEGTEAFF. The CDR3 bases are TGTGCCAGCAGCCCATTTGAGGGCACTGAAGCTTTCTTT.

The chain has TRBV4-1 and TRBJ1-2, with 7 nucleotides matching TRBD1. Germline CDR1 is MGHRA and CDR2 is YSYEKL. With 4 bases clipped from V and 7 bases from J, the junction kept 15 bases outside the gene matches. This CDR3 comprises 16 residues. In nucleotides, the CDR3 is TGCGCCAGCAGCCCAAAGTCGGTAACAGGGGTTTTTGGCTACACCTTC. Its protein product is CASSPKSVTGVFGYTF.

The chain couples TRBV28 to TRBJ2-5, with 8 nucleotides matching TRBD2. The CDR3 loop spans 15 amino acids. Germline V gene sequence: CDR1 MDHEN, CDR2 SYDVKM. The ends lost 5 bases at V and 5 bases at J; junction bases unmatched: 10. The CDR3 DNA sequence: TGTGCCAGCAGTGTCGGGACTAGTCGGGCGGAGACCCAGTACTTC. Its translation: CASSVGTSRAETQYF.

CDR3 region: CASSREVGNEQFF. The CDR3 DNA reads TGTGCCAGCAGCCGGGAGGTGGGCAATGAGCAGTTCTTC. The chain joins TRBV6-4 to TRBJ2-1, with 7 bases lining up with TRBD2. The CDR3 loop spans 13 amino acids. Trimming at V came to 6 bases and at J to 6 bases, leaving 5 bases not matched to a gene. Germline V lookup: CDR1 MRHNA, CDR2 SNTAGT.

The rearrangement links TRBV28 to TRBJ2-7; no clear D. The V end lost 7 bases, the J end lost 4 bases, and 20 bases lay between the germline ends. CDR1 is MDHEN, CDR2 SYDVKM, per germline. The length of the CDR3 is 15 residues. The CDR3 sequence is CASTRSAGLFYEQYF. CDR3 DNA sequence: TGTGCCAGCACCCGATCAGCAGGCCTTTTTTACGAGCAGTACTTC.

This clone was seen once. The V call is TRBV18, the J call TRBJ1-4; D uncertain. The length of the CDR3 is 15 residues. V was trimmed by 3 bases and J by 7 bases, leaving 15 bases between them. CDR1 and CDR2 (germline): KGHSH, LQKENI. Written as DNA, the CDR3 is TGTGCCAGCTCACCGACACTGGGTCTATCTGAAAAACTGTTTTTT. It yields the protein CASSPTLGLSEKLFF.

This sequence joins TRBV5-6 and TRBJ2-7; no definite D call. CDR3 size: 16 residues. Germline V gene lookup returns CDR1 SGHDT and CDR2 YYEEEE. Trimming removed 3 bases from V and 9 bases from J, with 25 bases in between. In DNA, the CDR3 is TGTGCCAGCAGCTCAAGCACGAAAGGGATCCTACGAGGGCAGTACTTC. Amino acid sequence: CASSSSTKGILRGQYF. The variable domain in full, with the rest retrieved from reference TRBV5-6 and TRBJ2-7, is DAGVTQSPTHLIKTRGQQVTLRCSPKSGHDTVSWYQQALGQGPQFIFQYYEEEERQRGNFPDRFSGHQFPNYSSELNVNALLLGDSALYLCASSSSTKGILRGQYFGPGTRLTVT.

The chain is built from TRBV7-3 and TRBJ2-3; TRBD1 matches at 8 bases. Germline V CDR1 and CDR2: SGHTA, FQGTGA. J was trimmed by 2 bases and V by 5 bases; bases with no gene match: 9. CDR3 size: 16 residues. As DNA, the CDR3 is TGTGCCAGCAGCCCGGGACAGGTTATTTCCACAGATACGCAGTATTTT. Protein sequence: CASSPGQVISTDTQYF. The whole variable domain, remainder taken from reference TRBV7-3 and TRBJ2-3, is GAGVSQTPSNKVTEKGKYVELRCDPISGHTALYWYRQSLGQGPEFLIYFQGTGAADDSGLPNDRFFAVRPEGSVSTLKIQRTERGDSAVYLCASSPGQVISTDTQYFGPGTRLTVL.

This sequence joins TRBV15 and TRBJ1-5; the D is unclear. CDR1 LNHNV and CDR2 YYDKDF come from the germline V gene (reference sequence). The CDR3 loop spans 14 amino acids. V lost 0 bases and J 6 bases, leaving 9 bases between the germline ends. CDR3 sequence: CATSRDFRSQPQHF. The DNA of the CDR3 is TGTGCCACCAGCAGAGATTTCAGGAGTCAGCCCCAGCATTTT.